This T cell receptor beta chain originates from a study of shared clonotypes between healthy human individuals. Study-level information: CD4 naive and memory got three plates each, CD8 naive two, CD8 memory one. The study's findings and limits: Shared clonotypes across all four donors exceeded non-shared ones in generation probability.

The CDR3 has 12 amino acids. V was clipped by 11 bases and J by 3 bases; unmatched bases: 6. Germline V gene sequence: CDR1 MNHNY, CDR2 SVGAGI (reference sequence). As regards this clone: Its antigen remains unidentified.

Data came from immunoSEQ multiplex PCR; TCRdb stores just in-frame clones and leaves some out. Counted here are about a million clones, around 77% occurring once; the ten biggest clones make up roughly 0.82%. The receptor comes from a man aged 18 to 29 in good health. Some clones in this sample may be carry-over from other donors' samples. Sequencing used memory CD4+ T cells from PBMCs. As for subset: CD45RA-negative fraction. The chain joins TRBV6-6 to TRBJ1-2; TRBD1 agrees at 7 bases. CDR3 sequence: CAGRQGDYGYTF. The CDR3 DNA reads TGTGCCGGTCGGCAGGGGGACTATGGCTACACCTTC.